The 5 T cell receptor beta chains below come from one sample, sequenced in a study of blood T cells in healthy people across ages (dated by TCRdb to about 2015). Libraries were made using 5' RACE. The sequencing machine was an Illumina HiSeq 2500. A second roughly 7 to 12 cycle PCR used a sample-barcoded 5' primer and a J-beta primer mix. The public reads were run again by TCRdb, first through fastp at Q25 and then through MiXCR, and only productive beta chains were kept. Each CDR3 protein appears once, grouped with its most common genes and DNA. For this sample there are about 1.6 million distinct CDR3 sequences; about 35% appear just once. The ten largest clones take up around 11% of the sample. Sequenced input: blood. The receptors were gathered from a woman aged 25 to 45 in good health.

This clonotype turned up a few times. The chain has TRBV20-1 and TRBJ2-3, with a possible D match to TRBD2 (6 bases). Germline values: CDR1 DFQATT, CDR2 SNEGSKA (reference sequence). The CDR3 length is 17 residues. Trimming shortened V by 0 bases and J by 2 bases, and 18 bases separated the two germline ends. This CDR3 reads CSARDHVADSYTDTQYF. As DNA, the CDR3 is TGCAGTGCTAGAGATCATGTAGCGGATAGCTACACAGATACGCAGTATTTT.

V usage is TRBV2 and J usage is TRBJ2-3; the D is unclear. The V end lost 2 bases, the J end lost 6 bases, and 6 bases lay between the germline ends. Germline V lookup: CDR1 SNHLY, CDR2 FYNNEI. The CDR3 extends over 12 amino acids. The CDR3 reads CASSERMDTQYF. The CDR3 DNA reads as TGTGCCAGCAGTGAAAGGATGGATACGCAGTATTTT.

CDR3 DNA sequence: TGTGCCAGCAGCTCCCCAGCGGTCGGAGGTAACTACAATGAGCAGTTCTTC. Its protein is CASSSPAVGGNYNEQFF. V and J are TRBV7-2 and TRBJ2-1; a weak D match, TRBD2 (5 bases). The CDR3 length is 17 residues. In germline, CDR1 is SGHTA, CDR2 FQGNSA. Trimming left V 4 bases short and J 3 bases short, with 19 bases between.

This clonotype was detected only a few times. The germline gene is not matched at one end of the junction; a read error may be the cause. V gene TRBV6-1 combines with J gene TRBJ1-1, with D maybe TRBD1 (5 bases). Per germline, CDR1 MNHNS and CDR2 SASEGT. CDR3 size: 16 residues. The CDR3 is CASSEARGWEGTEAFF. DNA for the CDR3: TGTGCCAGCAGTGAAGCGAGGGGCTGGGAGGGCACTGAGGCTTTCTTT.

The chain uses TRBV20-1 and TRBJ2-1, with D hard to call. Trimming removed 5 bases at V and 10 bases at J, with 15 bases between. The CDR3 loop spans 12 amino acids. Germline V gives CDR1 DFQATT, CDR2 SNEGSKA (reference sequence). CDR3 sequence (DNA): TGCAGTGCTGCTTATTCCCGCCCCGAGCAGTTCTTC. This encodes CSAAYSRPEQFF.